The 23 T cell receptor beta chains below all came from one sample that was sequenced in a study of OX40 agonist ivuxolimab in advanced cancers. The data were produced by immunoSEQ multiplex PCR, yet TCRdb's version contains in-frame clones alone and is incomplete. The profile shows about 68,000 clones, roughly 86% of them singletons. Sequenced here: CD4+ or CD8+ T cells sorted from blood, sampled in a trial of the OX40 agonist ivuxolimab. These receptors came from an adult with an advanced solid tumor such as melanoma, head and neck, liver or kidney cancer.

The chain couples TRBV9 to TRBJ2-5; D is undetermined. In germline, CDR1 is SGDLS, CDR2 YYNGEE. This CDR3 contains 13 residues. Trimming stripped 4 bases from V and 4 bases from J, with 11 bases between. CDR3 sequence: CASSIQGAETQYF. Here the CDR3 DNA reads TGTGCCAGCAGCATACAAGGCGCAGAGACCCAGTACTTC. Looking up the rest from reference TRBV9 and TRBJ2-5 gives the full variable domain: DSGVTQTPKHLITATGQRVTLRCSPRSGDLSVYWYQQSLDQGLQFLIQYYNGEERAKGNILERFSAQQFPDLHSELNLSSLELGDSALYFCASSIQGAETQYFGPGTRLLVL.

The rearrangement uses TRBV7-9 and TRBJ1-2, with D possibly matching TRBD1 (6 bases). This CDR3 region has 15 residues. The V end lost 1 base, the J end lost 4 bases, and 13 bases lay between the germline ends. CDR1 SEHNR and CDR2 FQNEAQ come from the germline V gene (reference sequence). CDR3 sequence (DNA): TGTGCCAGCAGCTTAGAATCGGGGGGGCTCTATGGCTACACCTTC. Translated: CASSLESGGLYGYTF.

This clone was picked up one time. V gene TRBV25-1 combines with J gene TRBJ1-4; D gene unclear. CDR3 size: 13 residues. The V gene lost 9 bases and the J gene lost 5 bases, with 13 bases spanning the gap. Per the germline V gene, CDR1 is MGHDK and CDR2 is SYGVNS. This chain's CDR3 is CASTRGRNEKLFF. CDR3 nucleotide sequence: TGTGCCAGTACTAGAGGGCGGAATGAAAAACTGTTTTTT.

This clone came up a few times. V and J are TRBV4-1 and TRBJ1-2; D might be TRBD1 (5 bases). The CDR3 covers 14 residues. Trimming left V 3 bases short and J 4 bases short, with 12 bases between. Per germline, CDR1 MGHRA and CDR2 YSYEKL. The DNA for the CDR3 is TGCGCCAGCAGCCAGGCCGGGACCTTCTATGGCTACACCTTC. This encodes CASSQAGTFYGYTF.

The CDR3 reads CASSQDKWGADTQYF. CDR3 coding DNA: TGCGCCAGCAGCCAAGATAAATGGGGAGCAGATACGCAGTATTTT. V is TRBV4-3 and J is TRBJ2-3, with a possible D match to TRBD2 (5 bases). The CDR3 covers 15 residues. With 0 bases removed from V and 4 bases from J, the gap between germline ends came to 11 bases. Germline CDR1 reads LGHNA; CDR2 reads YSLEER.

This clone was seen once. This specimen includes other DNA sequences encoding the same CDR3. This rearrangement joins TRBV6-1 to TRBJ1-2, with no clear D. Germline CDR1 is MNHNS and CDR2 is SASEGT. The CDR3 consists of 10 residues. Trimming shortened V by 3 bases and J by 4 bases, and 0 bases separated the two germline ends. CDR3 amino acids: CASSDYGYTF. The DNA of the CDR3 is TGTGCCAGCAGTGACTATGGCTACACCTTC.

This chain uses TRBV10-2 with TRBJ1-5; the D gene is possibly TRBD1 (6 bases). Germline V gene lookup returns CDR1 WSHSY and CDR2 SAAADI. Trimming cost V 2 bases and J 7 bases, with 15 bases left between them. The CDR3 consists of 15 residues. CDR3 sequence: CASSEGEVGHQPQHF. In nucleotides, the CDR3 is TGCGCCAGCAGTGAGGGGGAGGTGGGACACCAGCCCCAGCATTTT.

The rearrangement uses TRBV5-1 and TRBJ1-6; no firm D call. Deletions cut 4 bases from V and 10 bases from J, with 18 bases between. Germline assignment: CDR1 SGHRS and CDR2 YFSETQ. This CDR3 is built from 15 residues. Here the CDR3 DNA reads TGCGCCAGCAGCCCCGAAGGGAGAGGAGAGTCACCCCTCCACTTT. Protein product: CASSPEGRGESPLHF.

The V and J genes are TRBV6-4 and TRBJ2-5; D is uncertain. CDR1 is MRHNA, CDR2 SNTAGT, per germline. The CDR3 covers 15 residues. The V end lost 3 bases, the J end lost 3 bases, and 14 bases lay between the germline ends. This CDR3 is CASSEPANPKETQYF. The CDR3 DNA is TGTGCCAGCAGTGAGCCAGCTAACCCTAAAGAGACCCAGTACTTC.

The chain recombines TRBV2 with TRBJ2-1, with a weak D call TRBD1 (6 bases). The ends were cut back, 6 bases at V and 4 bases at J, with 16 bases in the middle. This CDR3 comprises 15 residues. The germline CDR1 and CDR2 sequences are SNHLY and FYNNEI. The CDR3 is CASRSGTRGYNEQFF. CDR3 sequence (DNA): TGTGCCAGCAGGTCCGGGACAAGGGGGTACAATGAGCAGTTCTTC.

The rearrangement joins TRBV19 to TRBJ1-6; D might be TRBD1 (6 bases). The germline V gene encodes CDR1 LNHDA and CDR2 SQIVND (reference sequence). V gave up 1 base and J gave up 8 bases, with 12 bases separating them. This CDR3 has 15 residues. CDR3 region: CASSIANRADSPLHF. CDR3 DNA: TGTGCCAGTAGTATAGCGAACAGGGCGGATTCACCCCTCCACTTT. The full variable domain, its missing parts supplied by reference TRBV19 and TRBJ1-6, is DGGITQSPKYLFRKEGQNVTLSCEQNLNHDAMYWYRQDPGQGLRLIYYSQIVNDFQKGDIAEGYSVSREKKESFPLTVTSAQKNPTAFYLCASSIANRADSPLHFGNGTRLTVT.

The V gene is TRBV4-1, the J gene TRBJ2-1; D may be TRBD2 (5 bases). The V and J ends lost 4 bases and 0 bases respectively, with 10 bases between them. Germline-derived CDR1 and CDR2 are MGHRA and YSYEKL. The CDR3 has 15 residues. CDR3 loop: CASSLSTSSYNEQFF. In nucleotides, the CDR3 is TGCGCCAGCAGCCTATCTACTAGCTCCTACAATGAGCAGTTCTTC.

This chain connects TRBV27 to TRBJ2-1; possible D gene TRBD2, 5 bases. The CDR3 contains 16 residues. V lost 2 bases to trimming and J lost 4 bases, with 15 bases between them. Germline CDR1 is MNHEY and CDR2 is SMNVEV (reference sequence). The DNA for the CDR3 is TGTGCCAGCAGTTTAAATAGCGACCCAGCTTACAATGAGCAGTTCTTC. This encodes CASSLNSDPAYNEQFF.

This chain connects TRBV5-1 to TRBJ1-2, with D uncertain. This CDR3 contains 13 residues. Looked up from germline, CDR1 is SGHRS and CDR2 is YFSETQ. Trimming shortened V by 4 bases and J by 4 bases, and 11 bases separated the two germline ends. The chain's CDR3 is CASSVDGSYGYTF. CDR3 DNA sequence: TGCGCCAGCAGCGTGGACGGAAGCTATGGCTACACCTTC.

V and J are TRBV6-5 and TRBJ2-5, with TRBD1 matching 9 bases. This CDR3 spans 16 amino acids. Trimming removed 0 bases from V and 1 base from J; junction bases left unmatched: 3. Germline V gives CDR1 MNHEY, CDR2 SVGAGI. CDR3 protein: CASSYSGDRAQETQYF. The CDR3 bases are TGTGCCAGCAGTTACTCGGGGGACAGGGCCCAAGAGACCCAGTACTTC.

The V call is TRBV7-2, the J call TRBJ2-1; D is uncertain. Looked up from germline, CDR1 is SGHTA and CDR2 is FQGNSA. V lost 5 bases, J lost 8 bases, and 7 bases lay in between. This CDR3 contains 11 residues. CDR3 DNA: TGTGCCAGCAGCAAAGCACATGAGCAGTTCTTC. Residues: CASSKAHEQFF.

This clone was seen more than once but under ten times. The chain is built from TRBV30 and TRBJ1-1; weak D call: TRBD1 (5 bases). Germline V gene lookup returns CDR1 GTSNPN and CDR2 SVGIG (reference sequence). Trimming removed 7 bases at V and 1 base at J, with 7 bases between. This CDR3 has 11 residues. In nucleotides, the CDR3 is TGTGCCTCGAGGGGGAACACTGAAGCTTTCTTT. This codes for CASRGNTEAFF.

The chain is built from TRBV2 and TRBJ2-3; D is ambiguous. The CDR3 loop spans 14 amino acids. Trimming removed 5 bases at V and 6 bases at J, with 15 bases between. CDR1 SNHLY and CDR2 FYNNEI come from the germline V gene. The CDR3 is CASSFLTVGDTQYF. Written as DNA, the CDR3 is TGTGCCAGCAGTTTCCTAACGGTCGGCGATACGCAGTATTTT.

CDR3 in DNA: TGTGCCAGCAGCTGGGGACCCGATTCACCCCTCCACTTT. Translation: CASSWGPDSPLHF. The chain uses TRBV7-8 and TRBJ1-6, with D tentatively TRBD1 (5 bases). V shed 4 bases and J shed 8 bases, with 9 bases lying between them. The CDR3 sequence is 13 residues long. Germline V gives CDR1 SGHVS, CDR2 FQNEAQ. The full variable domain, its missing parts supplied by reference TRBV7-8 and TRBJ1-6, is GAGVSQSPRYKVAKRGQDVALRCDPISGHVSLFWYQQALGQGPEFLTYFQNEAQLDKSGLPSDRFFAERPEGSVSTLKIQRTQQEDSAVYLCASSWGPDSPLHFGNGTRLTVT.

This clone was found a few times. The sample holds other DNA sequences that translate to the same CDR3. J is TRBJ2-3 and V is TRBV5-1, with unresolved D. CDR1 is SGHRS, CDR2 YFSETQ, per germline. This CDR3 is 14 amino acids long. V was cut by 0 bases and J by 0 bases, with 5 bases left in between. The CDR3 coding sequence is TGCGCCAGCAGCTTGGCCGAAAGCACAGATACGCAGTATTTT. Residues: CASSLAESTDTQYF.

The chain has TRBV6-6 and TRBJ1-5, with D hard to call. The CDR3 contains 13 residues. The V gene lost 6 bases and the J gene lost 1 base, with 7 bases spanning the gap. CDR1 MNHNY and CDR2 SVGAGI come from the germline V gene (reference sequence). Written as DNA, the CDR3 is TGTGCCAGCAGCATTGACAGCAATCAGCCCCAGCATTTT. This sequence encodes CASSIDSNQPQHF.

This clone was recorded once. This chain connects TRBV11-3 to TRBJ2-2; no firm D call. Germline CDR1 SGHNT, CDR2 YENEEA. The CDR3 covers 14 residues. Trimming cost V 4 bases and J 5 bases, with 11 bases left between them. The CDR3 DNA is TGTGCCAGCAGCTCCGAAATAGGTACCGGGGAGCTGTTTTTT. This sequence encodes CASSSEIGTGELFF.

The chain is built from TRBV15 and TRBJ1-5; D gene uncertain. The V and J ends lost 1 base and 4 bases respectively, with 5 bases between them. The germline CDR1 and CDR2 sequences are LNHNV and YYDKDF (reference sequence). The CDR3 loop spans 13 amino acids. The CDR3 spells CATSRVPNQPQHF. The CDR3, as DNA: TGTGCCACCAGCAGAGTTCCGAATCAGCCCCAGCATTTT.